The entry that follows covers one TCR beta chain sequence. Its specificity is not known. Profiled with immunoSEQ multiplex PCR; TCRdb holds only in-frame clones, not every one. The profile covers roughly 2,000,000 clones, with approximately 92% appearing a single time and about 1.6% taken by the ten largest. The record originates from a study of shared clonotypes between healthy human individuals. Regarding the study as a whole: Enrolling few donors narrowed the genetic and exposure-history diversity that was represented. Naive CD4 clonotype sharing across a handful of donors was approximately 5%. An effect of sequencing depth on clonotype sharing among donors was expected. Researchers sampled only blood; tissue repertoires likely differ.

CD45RO-negative CD8 cells positively selected for CCR7 made up the naive population, which excluded terminally differentiated effector memory CD45RA+ cells. The receptor comes from a man aged 18 to 30 in good health. Some clones in this sample may be carry-over from other donors' samples. Sequenced sample: naive CD8+ T cells from PBMCs.

The CDR3 here is CASSLLLSGTRTYEQYF. CDR3 DNA sequence: TGTGCCAGCAGTTTACTACTTTCCGGGACACGAACCTACGAGCAGTACTTC. The chain links TRBV28 to TRBJ2-7; maybe TRBD1 (6 bases). From germline, CDR1 is MDHEN and CDR2 SYDVKM. This CDR3 is built from 17 residues. With 2 bases removed from V and 2 bases from J, the gap between germline ends came to 19 bases.